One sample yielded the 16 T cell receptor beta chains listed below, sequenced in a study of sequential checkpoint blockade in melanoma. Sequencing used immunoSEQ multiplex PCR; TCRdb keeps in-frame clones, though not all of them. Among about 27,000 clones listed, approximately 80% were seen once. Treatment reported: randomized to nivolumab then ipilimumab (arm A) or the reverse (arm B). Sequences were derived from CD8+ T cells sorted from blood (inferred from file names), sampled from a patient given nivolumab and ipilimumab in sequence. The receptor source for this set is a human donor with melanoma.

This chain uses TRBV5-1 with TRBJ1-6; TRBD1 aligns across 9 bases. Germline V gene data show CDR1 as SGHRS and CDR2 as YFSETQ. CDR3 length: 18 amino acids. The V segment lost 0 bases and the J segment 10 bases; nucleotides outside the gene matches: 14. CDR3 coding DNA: TGCGCCAGCAGCTTGGGGTCGGGACAGGGAAGGTCAGAGTCACCCCTCCACTTT. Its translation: CASSLGSGQGRSESPLHF.

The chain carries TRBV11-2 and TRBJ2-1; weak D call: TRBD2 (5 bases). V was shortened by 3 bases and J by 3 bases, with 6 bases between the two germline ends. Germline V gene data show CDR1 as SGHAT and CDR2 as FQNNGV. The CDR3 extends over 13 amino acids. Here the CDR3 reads CASSFGGYNEQFF. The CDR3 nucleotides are TGTGCCAGCAGCTTCGGAGGCTACAATGAGCAGTTCTTC.

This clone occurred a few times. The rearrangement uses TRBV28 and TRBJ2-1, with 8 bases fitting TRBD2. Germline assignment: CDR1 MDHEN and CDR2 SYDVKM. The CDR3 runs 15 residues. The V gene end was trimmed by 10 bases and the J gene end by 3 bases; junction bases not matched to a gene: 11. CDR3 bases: TGTGCCACCAATCGGGTGGCGGGGGGCTACAATGAGCAGTTCTTC. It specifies CATNRVAGGYNEQFF.

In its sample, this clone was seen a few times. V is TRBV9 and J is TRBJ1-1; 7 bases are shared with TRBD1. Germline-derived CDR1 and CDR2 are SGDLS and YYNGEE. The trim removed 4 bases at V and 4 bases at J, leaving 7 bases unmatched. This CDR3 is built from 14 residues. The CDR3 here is CASSPQGRTTEAFF. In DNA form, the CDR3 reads TGTGCCAGCAGCCCACAGGGGAGGACCACTGAAGCTTTCTTT. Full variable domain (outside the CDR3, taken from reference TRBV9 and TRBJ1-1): DSGVTQTPKHLITATGQRVTLRCSPRSGDLSVYWYQQSLDQGLQFLIQYYNGEERAKGNILERFSAQQFPDLHSELNLSSLELGDSALYFCASSPQGRTTEAFFGQGTRLTVV.

The CDR3 bases are TGTGCCAGCAGTTTGCGAGGGTCCAGGAACACTGAAGCTTTCTTT. The encoded protein is CASSLRGSRNTEAFF. The rearrangement links TRBV27 to TRBJ1-1, with unresolved D. The germline gives CDR1 MNHEY, CDR2 SMNVEV (reference sequence). CDR3 size: 15 residues. The V and J ends lost 3 bases and 1 base respectively, with 12 bases between them.

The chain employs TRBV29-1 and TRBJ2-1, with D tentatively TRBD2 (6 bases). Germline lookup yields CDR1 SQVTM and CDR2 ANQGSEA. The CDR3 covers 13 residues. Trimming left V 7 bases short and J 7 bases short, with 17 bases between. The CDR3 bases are TGCAGCGGGCGTGGAGGGCTGGGGAATGAGCAGTTCTTC. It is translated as CSGRGGLGNEQFF.

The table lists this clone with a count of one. CDR3 sequence: CASSPYETPFYEQYF. The CDR3 coding sequence is TGTGCCAGCAGCCCTTATGAGACACCCTTCTACGAGCAGTACTTC. V gene TRBV9 combines with J gene TRBJ2-7; D unresolved. This CDR3 region has 15 residues. The V end lost 4 bases, the J end lost 3 bases, and 17 bases lay between the germline ends. CDR1 and CDR2 (germline): SGDLS, YYNGEE.

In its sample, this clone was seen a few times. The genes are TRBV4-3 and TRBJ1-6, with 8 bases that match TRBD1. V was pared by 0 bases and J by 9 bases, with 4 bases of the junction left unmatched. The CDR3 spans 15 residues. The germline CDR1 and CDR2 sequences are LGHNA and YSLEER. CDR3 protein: CASSQDGTGGSPLHF. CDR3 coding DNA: TGCGCCAGCAGCCAAGATGGGACAGGCGGTTCACCCCTCCACTTT.

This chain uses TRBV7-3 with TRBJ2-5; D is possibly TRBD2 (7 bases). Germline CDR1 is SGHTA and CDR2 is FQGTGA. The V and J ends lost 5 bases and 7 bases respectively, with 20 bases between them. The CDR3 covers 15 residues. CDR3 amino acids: CASSPLGGGQGTQYF. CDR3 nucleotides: TGTGCCAGCAGCCCGCTAGGGGGGGGGCAGGGGACCCAGTACTTC.

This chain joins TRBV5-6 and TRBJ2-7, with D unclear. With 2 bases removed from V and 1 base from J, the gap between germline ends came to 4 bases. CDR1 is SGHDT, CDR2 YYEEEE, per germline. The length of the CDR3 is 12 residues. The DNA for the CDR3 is TGTGCCAGCAGCTTCAGGTCCTACGAGCAGTACTTC. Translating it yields CASSFRSYEQYF.

Here the CDR3 reads CASSLSGTSGNEQFF. In nucleotides, the CDR3 is TGTGCCAGCAGCTTATCGGGGACTAGCGGCAATGAGCAGTTCTTC. This rearrangement joins TRBV13 to TRBJ2-1; 11 positions match TRBD2. Germline assignment: CDR1 PRHDT and CDR2 FYEKMQ (reference sequence). The CDR3 totals 15 residues. V lost 2 bases and J lost 6; bases outside the gene matches: 3.

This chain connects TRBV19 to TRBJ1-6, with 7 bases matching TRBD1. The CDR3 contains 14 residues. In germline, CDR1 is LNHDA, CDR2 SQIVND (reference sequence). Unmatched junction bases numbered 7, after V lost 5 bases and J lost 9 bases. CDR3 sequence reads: CASSQTGAVSPLHF. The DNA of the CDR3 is TGTGCCAGTAGTCAAACAGGGGCCGTTTCACCCCTCCACTTT.

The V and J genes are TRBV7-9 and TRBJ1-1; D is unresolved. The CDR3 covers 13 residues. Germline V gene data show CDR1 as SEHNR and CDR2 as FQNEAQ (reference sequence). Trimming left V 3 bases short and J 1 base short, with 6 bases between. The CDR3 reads CASSFDTNTEAFF. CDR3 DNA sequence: TGTGCCAGCAGCTTCGACACGAACACTGAAGCTTTCTTT. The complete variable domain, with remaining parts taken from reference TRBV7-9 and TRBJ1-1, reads DTGVSQNPRHKITKRGQNVTFRCDPISEHNRLYWYRQTLGQGPEFLTYFQNEAQLEKSRLLSDRFSAERPKGSFSTLEIQRTEQGDSAMYLCASSFDTNTEAFFGQGTRLTVV.

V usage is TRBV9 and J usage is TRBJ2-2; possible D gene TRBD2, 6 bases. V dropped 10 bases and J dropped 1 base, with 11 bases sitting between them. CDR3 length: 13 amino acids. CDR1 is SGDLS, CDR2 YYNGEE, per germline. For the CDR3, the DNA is TGTGCCTCACGACTAGAGAACACCGGGGAGCTGTTTTTT. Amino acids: CASRLENTGELFF.

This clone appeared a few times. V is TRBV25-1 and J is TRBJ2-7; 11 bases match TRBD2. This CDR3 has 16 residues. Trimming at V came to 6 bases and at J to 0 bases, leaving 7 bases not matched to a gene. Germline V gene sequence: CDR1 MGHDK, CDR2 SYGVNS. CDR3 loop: CASSATSGGSSYEQYF. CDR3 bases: TGTGCCAGCAGCGCCACTAGCGGGGGTAGCTCCTACGAGCAGTACTTC.

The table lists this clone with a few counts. The CDR3 is CASSRQGRWNEQFF. As DNA, the CDR3 is TGTGCCAGCAGCCGACAGGGGAGGTGGAATGAGCAGTTCTTC. This sequence joins TRBV13 and TRBJ2-1, with TRBD1 matching over 8 bases. V was pared by 5 bases and J by 7 bases, with 7 bases of the junction left unmatched. This CDR3 spans 14 amino acids. Germline loops: CDR1 PRHDT, CDR2 FYEKMQ (reference sequence).